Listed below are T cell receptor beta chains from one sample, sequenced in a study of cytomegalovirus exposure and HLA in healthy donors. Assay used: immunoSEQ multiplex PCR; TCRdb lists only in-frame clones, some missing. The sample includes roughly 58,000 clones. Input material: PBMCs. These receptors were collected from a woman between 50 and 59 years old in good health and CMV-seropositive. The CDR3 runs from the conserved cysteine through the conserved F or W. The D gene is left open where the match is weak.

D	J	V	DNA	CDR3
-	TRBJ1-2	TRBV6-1	TGTGCCAGCAGCTTTAGGGGGGGCGGCTACACCTTC	CASSFRGGGYTF
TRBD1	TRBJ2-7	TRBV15	TGTGCCACCAGCGCAGGCCGGGACAGCCTTTACGAGCAGTACTTC	CATSAGRDSLYEQYF
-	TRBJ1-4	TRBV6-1	TGTGCCACCAGGGTAGGGGCTGAAAAACTGTTTTTT	CATRVGAEKLFF
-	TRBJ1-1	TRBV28	TGTGCCAGCAGTTCACCAGGAGGGGAGAAAACTGAAGCTTTCTTT	CASSSPGGEKTEAFF
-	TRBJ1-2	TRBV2	TGTGCCAAGGGGGGGGGCAGGGATCATGGCTACACCTTC	CAKGGGRDHGYTF
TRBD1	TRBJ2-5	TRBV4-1	TGCGCCAGCAGCCGACAGGGGGGAGAGACCCAGTACTTC	CASSRQGGETQYF
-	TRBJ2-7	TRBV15	TGTGCCACCAGCAGAGAAGGGGTTTTCTACGAGCAGTACTTC	CATSREGVFYEQYF
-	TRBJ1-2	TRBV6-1	TGTGCCAGCAGTGAGGTCCAGAACTATGGCTACACCTTC	CASSEVQNYGYTF
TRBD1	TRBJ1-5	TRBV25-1	TGTGCCAGCAGTGAATGGGGACAGGGGGAGTTTCAGCCCCAGCATTTT	CASSEWGQGEFQPQHF
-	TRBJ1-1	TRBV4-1	TGCGCCAGCAGCCAAGTCTTAGAGACAGGCCGTTCTGAAGCTTTCTTT	CASSQVLETGRSEAFF
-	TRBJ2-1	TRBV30	TGTGCCTGGACCTCAAGAAGCGGGTTATCCTACAATGAGCAGTTCTTC	CAWTSRSGLSYNEQFF
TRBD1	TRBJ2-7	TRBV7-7	TGTGCCAGCAGCTTCGGGACAGGGGGGACCTACGAGCAGTACTTC	CASSFGTGGTYEQYF
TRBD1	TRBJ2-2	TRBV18	TGTGCCAGCCCCGGACAGGCGCGCACCGGGGAGCTGTTTTTT	CASPGQARTGELFF
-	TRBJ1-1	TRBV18	TGTGCCAGCTCACCGATCCAGGGATTGCCTGAAGCTTTCTTT	CASSPIQGLPEAFF
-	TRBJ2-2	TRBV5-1	TGCGCCAGCAGCTTGGCCGGGGGCACCGGGGAGCTGTTTTTT	CASSLAGGTGELFF
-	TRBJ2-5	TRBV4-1	TGCGCCAGCAGCCAAGCTCTGGGGGCCCCTGGGGAGACCCAGTACTTC	CASSQALGAPGETQYF
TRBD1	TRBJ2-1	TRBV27	TGTGCCAGCAGTCGACAGGGCCTTAGGGGGGAGCAGTTCTTC	CASSRQGLRGEQFF
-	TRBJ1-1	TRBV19	TGTGCCAGTAGACCAACAGAGAACACTGAAGCTTTCTTT	CASRPTENTEAFF
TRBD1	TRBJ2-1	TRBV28	TGTGCCAGCAGTTTCGGGGACAGGTGGTTCTTC	CASSFGDRWFF
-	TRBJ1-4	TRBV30	TGTGCCTGGAGTGGGTTCATCCGGGACACTTATAATGAAAAACTGTTTTTT	CAWSGFIRDTYNEKLFF
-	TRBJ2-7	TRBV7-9	TGTGCCAGCCGGGGCCAGGGACATTCCTACGAGCAGTACTTC	CASRGQGHSYEQYF
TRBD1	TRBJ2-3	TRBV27	TGTGCCACCAGAAGGACAGGGGGCACAGATACGCAGTATTTT	CATRRTGGTDTQYF
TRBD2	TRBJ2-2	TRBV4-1	TGCGCCAGCAAAAAGGGGCTAGCGGGAGTACTAAACACCGGGGAGCTGTTTTTT	CASKKGLAGVLNTGELFF
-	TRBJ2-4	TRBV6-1	TGTGCCAGCAGTGATACAGGGACCGTAGCCAAAAACATTCAGTACTTC	CASSDTGTVAKNIQYF
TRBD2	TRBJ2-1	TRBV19	TGTGCCAGTAGTCAAGCGGGACTTGACTACAATGAGCAGTTCTTC	CASSQAGLDYNEQFF
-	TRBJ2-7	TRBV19	TGTGCCAGTAGTATCCTAGCGTCAGGGGGCGAGCAGTACTTC	CASSILASGGEQYF
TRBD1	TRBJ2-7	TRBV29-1	TGCAGCGTCTCGGGACAGTCGTACGAGCAGTACTTC	CSVSGQSYEQYF
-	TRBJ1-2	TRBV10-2	TGCGCCAGCAGTGAGTCGGTTACAGGGTACTATGGCTACACCTTC	CASSESVTGYYGYTF
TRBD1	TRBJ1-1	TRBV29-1	TGCAGCGTTGATAAGGGACAGGTGGGCACTGAAGCTTTCTTT	CSVDKGQVGTEAFF
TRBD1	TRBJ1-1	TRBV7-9	TGTGCCAGCAGTAGAAACAGGGGGGCGAACACTGAAGCTTTCTTT	CASSRNRGANTEAFF
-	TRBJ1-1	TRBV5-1	TGCGCCAGCAGCTTGGCACAACAGGGAAGCGAAGCTTTCTTT	CASSLAQQGSEAFF